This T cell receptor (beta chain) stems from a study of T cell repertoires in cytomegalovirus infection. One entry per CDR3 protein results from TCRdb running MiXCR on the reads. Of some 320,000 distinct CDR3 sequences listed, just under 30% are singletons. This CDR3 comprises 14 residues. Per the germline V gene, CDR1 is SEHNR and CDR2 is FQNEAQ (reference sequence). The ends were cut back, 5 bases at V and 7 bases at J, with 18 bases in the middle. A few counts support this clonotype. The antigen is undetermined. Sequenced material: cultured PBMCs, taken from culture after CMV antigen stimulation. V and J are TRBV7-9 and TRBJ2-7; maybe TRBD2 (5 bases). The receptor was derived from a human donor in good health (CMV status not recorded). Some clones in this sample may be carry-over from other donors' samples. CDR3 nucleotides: TGTGCCAGCAGCCCTAAGGGCTCGGGGTCTGAGCAGTACTTC. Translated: CASSPKGSGSEQYF.